This is a list of T cell receptor beta chains from one sample in a study of post-analysis software for immune sequencing data. TCRdb itself ran the PCR reads through MiXCR, one entry per CDR3 protein. The data contain about 570,000 distinct CDR3 sequences, roughly 34% of them singletons. The specimen sequenced was blood. Source of these receptors: a girl younger than 18 with multiple sclerosis. Both conserved end residues are part of each CDR3. A D gene is named only where the DNA matches it firmly. Not all rows give a size; the values are once, few, many and, for expanded clones, a class.

d_gene	v_gene	abundance	j_gene	CDR3aa	CDR3nt
-	TRBV10-1	-	TRBJ2-1	CASSESPGGEPQFF	TGCGCCAGCAGTGAGTCGCCCGGGGGAGAACCTCAGTTCTTC
-	TRBV20-1	-	TRBJ2-3	CSAHSGTPGTDTQYF	TGCAGTGCCCACAGTGGCACACCAGGCACAGATACGCAGTATTTT
TRBD1	TRBV4-1	-	TRBJ2-3	CASSQDRQGSSTDTQYF	TGCGCCAGCAGCCAAGATCGACAGGGGTCTAGCACAGATACGCAGTATTTT
TRBD1	TRBV6-6	few	TRBJ2-7	CASRAQTGSYEQYF	TGTGCCAGCAGAGCGCAGACAGGGTCCTACGAGCAGTACTTC
-	TRBV3-1	-	TRBJ2-3	CASSQRGRSSTDTQYF	TGTGCCAGCAGCCAACGTGGACGATCTAGCACAGATACGCAGTATTTT
TRBD2	TRBV6-2/TRBV6-3	few	TRBJ2-7	CASSDPSGGSYEQYF	TGTGCCAGCAGTGACCCTAGCGGGGGTTCCTACGAGCAGTACTTC
TRBD2	TRBV9	-	TRBJ2-1	CASSPGRAGGNNEQFF	TGTGCCAGCAGCCCGGGACGAGCGGGGGGTAACAATGAGCAGTTCTTC
-	TRBV11-3	few	TRBJ2-7	CASTDSIYEQYF	TGTGCAAGTACGGACAGTATCTACGAGCAGTACTTC
-	TRBV29-1	-	TRBJ2-7	CSVPMTYPSYEQYF	TGCAGCGTCCCAATGACGTACCCCTCCTACGAGCAGTACTTC
-	TRBV2	few	TRBJ2-5	CASIIDSFQETQYF	TGTGCCAGCATTATAGACAGTTTCCAAGAGACCCAGTACTTC
-	TRBV7-6	few	TRBJ2-7	CASSQGWGAGEQYF	TGTGCCAGCAGCCAAGGTTGGGGGGCTGGCGAGCAGTACTTC
TRBD2	TRBV11-2	-	TRBJ2-1	CASSFPSGGTTYNEQFF	TGTGCCAGCAGCTTTCCAAGCGGGGGGACCACGTACAATGAGCAGTTCTTC
TRBD1	TRBV20-1	-	TRBJ1-5	CSAIPGGANSNQPQHF	TGCAGTGCTATCCCAGGGGGGGCAAATAGCAATCAGCCCCAGCATTTT
TRBD1	TRBV28	-	TRBJ1-4	CASSLIGQGEKLFF	TGTGCCAGCAGTTTAATTGGACAGGGTGAAAAACTGTTTTTT
-	TRBV5-1	-	TRBJ1-1	CASSYGGTANTEAFF	TGCGCCAGCAGCTATGGGGGGACGGCGAACACTGAAGCTTTCTTT
TRBD2	TRBV4-2	-	TRBJ2-3	CASSQDLAETSTDAQYF	TGTGCCAGCAGCCAAGATCTGGCGGAGACTAGCACAGATGCGCAGTATTTT
-	TRBV7-2	-	TRBJ2-6	CASSLLLGSSGANVLTF	TGTGCCAGCAGCTTACTACTTGGGAGCTCTGGGGCCAACGTCCTGACTTTC
-	TRBV4-1	-	TRBJ2-1	CASSQNQGDEQFF	TGCGCCAGCAGCCAAAATCAGGGCGATGAGCAGTTCTTC
-	TRBV6-5	-	TRBJ2-7	CASSYSGRVEQYF	TGTGCCAGCAGTTACTCCGGCAGGGTCGAGCAGTACTTC
-	TRBV5-1	once	TRBJ2-5	CASSVTPGQETQYF	TGCGCCAGCAGTGTAACCCCAGGGCAAGAGACCCAGTACTTC
TRBD2	TRBV20-1	few	TRBJ2-1	CSARPKTSGHYNEQFF	TGCAGTGCTAGACCCAAGACTAGCGGGCATTACAATGAGCAGTTCTTC
TRBD2	TRBV20-1	many	TRBJ2-3	CSAADSTSGATDTQYF	TGCAGTGCTGCTGACTCGACTAGCGGAGCCACAGATACGCAGTATTTT
TRBD1	TRBV6-5	few	TRBJ1-6	CASSYSGTGSSPLHF	TGTGCCAGCAGTTACTCTGGGACAGGGTCATCACCCCTCCACTTT
-	TRBV27	-	TRBJ1-4	CASRGYEKLFF	TGTGCCAGCAGGGGATATGAAAAACTGTTTTTT
TRBD2	TRBV5-1	-	TRBJ2-2	CASSPGGGPNGELFF	TGCGCCAGCAGCCCCGGGGGGGGGCCGAATGGGGAGCTGTTTTTT
-	TRBV20-1	-	TRBJ1-2	CSARDHVGSVGYTF	TGCAGTGCTAGGGACCACGTGGGATCAGTAGGCTACACCTTC
TRBD1	TRBV9	-	TRBJ2-5	CASSVDSGGEETQYF	TGTGCCAGCAGCGTAGATTCAGGGGGCGAAGAGACCCAGTACTTC